This T cell receptor beta chain originates from a study of CD8 T cells in Susac syndrome. Looking at the study overall: Treatment at blood withdrawal was none, corticosteroids, or intravenous immunoglobulin alone in Susac syndrome patients.

Reverse transcription of roughly 0.5 to 1 ug RNA was carried out with random hexamers. Amplification of TCR beta CDR3 spanned 54 Vbeta and 13 Jbeta via immunoSEQ multiplex PCR. In TCRdb, the immunoSEQ multiplex PCR reads were re-called with MiXCR into one record per CDR3 protein. Here the sample spans approximately 190,000 distinct CDR3 sequences, approximately 95% being singletons. TEMRA cells were FACS-enriched, with CD8+ and CD4+ T cells isolated negatively. This CDR3 spans 14 amino acids. Trimming pared 0 bases from V and 2 bases from J, leaving 8 bases between. Germline CDR1 reads SGDLS; CDR2 reads YYNGEE.

This receptor was identified in a human donor with Susac syndrome. The V gene is TRBV9, the J gene TRBJ1-1; TRBD1 is a possible D gene (6 bases). Sequencing was performed on CD8+ T cells from PBMCs. In nucleotides, the CDR3 is TGTGCCAGCAGCGTAGGGGGGCGTAACACTGAAGCTTTCTTT. This translates into CASSVGGRNTEAFF.